This TCR beta chain appears in the sequencing data of a study of blood T cells in healthy people across ages. This clonotype has ten or more counts. The CDR3 contains 14 residues. The V and J ends lost 1 base and 3 bases respectively, with 9 bases between them. The germline V gene encodes CDR1 SGHAT and CDR2 FQNNGV. A second roughly 6 to 12 cycle PCR used barcoded and J-beta primers. In TCRdb, the 5' RACE reads were re-called with MiXCR into one record per CDR3 protein. This sample has about 800,000 distinct CDR3 sequences, with approximately 25% found just once. These same records also appear under a second study, on T cells of mothers and their children.

The J gene is TRBJ2-5, the V gene TRBV11-2; D remains unclear. This TCR came from a boy aged 5-17 years in good health. The sequencing input was blood. CDR3 bases: TGTGCCAGCAGCTTAGGTTTGGGTGAAGAGACCCAGTACTTC. This codes for CASSLGLGEETQYF.